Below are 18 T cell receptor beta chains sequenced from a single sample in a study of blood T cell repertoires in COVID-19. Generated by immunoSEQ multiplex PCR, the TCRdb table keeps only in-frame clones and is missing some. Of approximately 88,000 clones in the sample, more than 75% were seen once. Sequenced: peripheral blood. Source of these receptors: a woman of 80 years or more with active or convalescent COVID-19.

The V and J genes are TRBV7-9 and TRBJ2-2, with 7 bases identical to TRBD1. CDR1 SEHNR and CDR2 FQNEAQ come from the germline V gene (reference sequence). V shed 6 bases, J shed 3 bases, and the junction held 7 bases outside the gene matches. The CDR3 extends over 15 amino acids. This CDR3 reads CASSQGQLYTGELFF. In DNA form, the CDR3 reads TGTGCCAGCAGTCAGGGACAGCTTTACACCGGGGAGCTGTTTTTT. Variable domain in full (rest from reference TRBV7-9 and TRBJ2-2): DTGVSQNPRHKITKRGQNVTFRCDPISEHNRLYWYRQTLGQGPEFLTYFQNEAQLEKSRLLSDRFSAERPKGSFSTLEIQRTEQGDSAMYLCASSQGQLYTGELFFGEGSRLTVL.

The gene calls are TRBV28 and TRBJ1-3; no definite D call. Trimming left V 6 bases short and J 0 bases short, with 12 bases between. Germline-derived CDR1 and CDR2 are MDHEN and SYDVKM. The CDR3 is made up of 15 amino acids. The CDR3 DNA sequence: TGTGCCAGCAGACCCCGGTTTAGCTCTGGAAACACCATATATTTT. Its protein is CASRPRFSSGNTIYF.

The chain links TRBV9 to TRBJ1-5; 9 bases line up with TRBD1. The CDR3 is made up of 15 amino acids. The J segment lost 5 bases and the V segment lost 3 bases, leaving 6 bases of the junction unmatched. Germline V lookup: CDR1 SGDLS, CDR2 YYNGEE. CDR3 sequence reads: CASSERDRVDQPQHF. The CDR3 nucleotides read TGTGCCAGCAGCGAACGGGACAGGGTCGATCAGCCCCAGCATTTT.

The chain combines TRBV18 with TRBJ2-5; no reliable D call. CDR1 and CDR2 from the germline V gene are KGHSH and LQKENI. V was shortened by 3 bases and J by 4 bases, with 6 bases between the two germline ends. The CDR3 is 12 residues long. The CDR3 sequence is CASSPSSETQYF. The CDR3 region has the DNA TGTGCCAGCTCACCTTCGTCAGAGACCCAGTACTTC.

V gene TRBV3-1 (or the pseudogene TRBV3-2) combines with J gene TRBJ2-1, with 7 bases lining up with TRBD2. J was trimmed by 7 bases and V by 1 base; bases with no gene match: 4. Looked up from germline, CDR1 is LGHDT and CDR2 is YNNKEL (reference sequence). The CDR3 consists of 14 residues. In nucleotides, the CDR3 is TGTGCCAGCAGCCAAGGGGGGGGTTGGAATGAGCAGTTCTTC. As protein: CASSQGGGWNEQFF.

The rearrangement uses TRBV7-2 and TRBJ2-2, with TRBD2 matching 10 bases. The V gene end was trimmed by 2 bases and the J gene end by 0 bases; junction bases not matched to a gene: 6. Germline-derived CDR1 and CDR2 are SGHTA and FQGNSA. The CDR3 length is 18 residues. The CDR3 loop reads CASSLIAGGDANTGELFF. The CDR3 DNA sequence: TGTGCCAGCAGCTTAATAGCGGGGGGAGATGCGAACACCGGGGAGCTGTTTTTT.

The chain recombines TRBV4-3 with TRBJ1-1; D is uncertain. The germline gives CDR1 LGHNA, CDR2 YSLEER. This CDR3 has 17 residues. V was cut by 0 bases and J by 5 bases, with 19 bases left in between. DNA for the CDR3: TGCGCCAGCAGCCAAGATCAAGGAGACGGAGGAGGTACTGAAGCTTTCTTT. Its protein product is CASSQDQGDGGGTEAFF.

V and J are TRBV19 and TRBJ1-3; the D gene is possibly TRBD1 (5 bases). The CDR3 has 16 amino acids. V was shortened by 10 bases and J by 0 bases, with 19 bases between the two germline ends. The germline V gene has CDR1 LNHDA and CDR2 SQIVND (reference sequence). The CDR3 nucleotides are TGTGCCACCACTCGGGCAGGGTCGAACTCTGGAAACACCATATATTTT. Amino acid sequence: CATTRAGSNSGNTIYF.

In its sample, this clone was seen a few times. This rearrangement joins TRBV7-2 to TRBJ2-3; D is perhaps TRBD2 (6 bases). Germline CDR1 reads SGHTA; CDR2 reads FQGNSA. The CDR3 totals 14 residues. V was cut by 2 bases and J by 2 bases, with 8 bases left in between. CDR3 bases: TGTGCCAGCAGCTTACGGACTACCACAGATACGCAGTATTTT. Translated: CASSLRTTTDTQYF.

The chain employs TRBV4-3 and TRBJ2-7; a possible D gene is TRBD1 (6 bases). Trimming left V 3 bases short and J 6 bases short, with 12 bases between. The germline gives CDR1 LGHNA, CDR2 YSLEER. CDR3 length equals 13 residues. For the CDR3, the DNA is TGCGCCAGCAGCCATACCTGGGGGCGCGAGCAGTACTTC. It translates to CASSHTWGREQYF.

The CDR3 region is CASSGRSGGFGRNQPQHF. CDR3 DNA: TGTGCCAGCAGTGGGAGGTCAGGCGGGTTTGGACGCAATCAGCCCCAGCATTTT. The chain links TRBV2 to TRBJ1-5; D not certain. The CDR3 is 18 amino acids. The germline gives CDR1 SNHLY, CDR2 FYNNEI. The V end lost 4 bases, the J end lost 2 bases, and 21 bases lay between the germline ends.

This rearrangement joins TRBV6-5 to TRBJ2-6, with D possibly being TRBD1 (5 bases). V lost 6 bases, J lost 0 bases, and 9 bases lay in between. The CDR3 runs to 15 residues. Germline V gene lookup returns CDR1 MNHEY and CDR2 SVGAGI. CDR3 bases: TGTGCCAGCAGGCCACAGGTCTCTGGGGCCAACGTCCTGACTTTC. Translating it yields CASRPQVSGANVLTF.

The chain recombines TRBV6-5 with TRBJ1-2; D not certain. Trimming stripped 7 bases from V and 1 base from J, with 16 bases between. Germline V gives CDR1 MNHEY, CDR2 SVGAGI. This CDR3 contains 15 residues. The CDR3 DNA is TGTGCCAGCACCCTTCAAAGGAGCAGTAACTATGGCTACACCTTC. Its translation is CASTLQRSSNYGYTF.

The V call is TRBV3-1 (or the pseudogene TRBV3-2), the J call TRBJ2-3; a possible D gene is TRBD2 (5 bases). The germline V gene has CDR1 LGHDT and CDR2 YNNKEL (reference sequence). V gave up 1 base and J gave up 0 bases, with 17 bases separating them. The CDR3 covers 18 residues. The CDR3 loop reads CASSQVTMAGLSTDTQYF. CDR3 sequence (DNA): TGTGCCAGCAGCCAAGTAACCATGGCGGGCCTTAGCACAGATACGCAGTATTTT.

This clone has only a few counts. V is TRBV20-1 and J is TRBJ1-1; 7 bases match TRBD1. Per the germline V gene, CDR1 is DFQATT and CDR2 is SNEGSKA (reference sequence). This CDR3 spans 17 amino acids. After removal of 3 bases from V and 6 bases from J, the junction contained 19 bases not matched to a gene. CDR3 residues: CSASGSGSLARGSEAFF. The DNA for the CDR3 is TGCAGTGCTAGTGGGTCAGGATCCCTGGCCAGGGGGTCTGAAGCTTTCTTT.

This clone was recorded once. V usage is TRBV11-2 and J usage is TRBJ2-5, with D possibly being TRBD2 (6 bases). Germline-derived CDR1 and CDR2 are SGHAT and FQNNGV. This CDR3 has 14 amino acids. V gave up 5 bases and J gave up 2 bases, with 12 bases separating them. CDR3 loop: CASSMMGGQETQYF. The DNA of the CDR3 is TGTGCCAGCAGCATGATGGGGGGACAAGAGACCCAGTACTTC. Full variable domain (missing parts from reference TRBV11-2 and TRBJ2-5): EAGVAQSPRYKIIEKRQSVAFWCNPISGHATLYWYQQILGQGPKLLIQFQNNGVVDDSQLPKDRFSAERLKGVDSTLKIQPAKLEDSAVYLCASSMMGGQETQYFGPGTRLLVL.

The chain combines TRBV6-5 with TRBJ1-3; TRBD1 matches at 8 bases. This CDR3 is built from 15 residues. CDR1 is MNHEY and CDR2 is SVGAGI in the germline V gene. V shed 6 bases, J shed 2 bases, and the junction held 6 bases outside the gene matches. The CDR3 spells CASSLVQGAGNTIYF. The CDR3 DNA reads TGTGCCAGCAGCCTGGTACAGGGGGCTGGAAACACCATATATTTT.

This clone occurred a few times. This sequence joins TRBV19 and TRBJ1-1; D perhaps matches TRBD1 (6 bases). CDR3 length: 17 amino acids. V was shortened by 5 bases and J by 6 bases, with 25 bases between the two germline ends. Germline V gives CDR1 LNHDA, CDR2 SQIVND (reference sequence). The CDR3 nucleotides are TGTGCCAGTAGTGATCCGGGGGGCGCGGGTTTGTCGTCTGAAGCTTTCTTT. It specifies CASSDPGGAGLSSEAFF. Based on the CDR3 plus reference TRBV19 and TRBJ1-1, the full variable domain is DGGITQSPKYLFRKEGQNVTLSCEQNLNHDAMYWYRQDPGQGLRLIYYSQIVNDFQKGDIAEGYSVSREKKESFPLTVTSAQKNPTAFYLCASSDPGGAGLSSEAFFGQGTRLTVV.